This T cell receptor beta chain derives from a study of shared clonotypes between healthy human individuals. CDR3 size: 14 residues. The V gene's germline CDR1 is MRHNA and CDR2 SNTAGT. The germline V and J ends were trimmed by 6 bases and 0 bases, with 10 bases remaining between them. The protocol was immunoSEQ multiplex PCR, while the TCRdb copy is restricted to in-frame clones and leaves out a portion. In the table there are about 560,000 clones, around 76% of which are singletons. Input material: PBMCs. The chain has TRBV6-4 and TRBJ2-3; D perhaps matches TRBD1 (6 bases). The receptor was derived from a woman aged 40 to 50 in good health. Some clones in this sample may be carry-over from other donors' samples. For the CDR3, the DNA is TGTGCCAGCAGCGCCGGGACAAGCACAGATACGCAGTATTTT. Protein: CASSAGTSTDTQYF.